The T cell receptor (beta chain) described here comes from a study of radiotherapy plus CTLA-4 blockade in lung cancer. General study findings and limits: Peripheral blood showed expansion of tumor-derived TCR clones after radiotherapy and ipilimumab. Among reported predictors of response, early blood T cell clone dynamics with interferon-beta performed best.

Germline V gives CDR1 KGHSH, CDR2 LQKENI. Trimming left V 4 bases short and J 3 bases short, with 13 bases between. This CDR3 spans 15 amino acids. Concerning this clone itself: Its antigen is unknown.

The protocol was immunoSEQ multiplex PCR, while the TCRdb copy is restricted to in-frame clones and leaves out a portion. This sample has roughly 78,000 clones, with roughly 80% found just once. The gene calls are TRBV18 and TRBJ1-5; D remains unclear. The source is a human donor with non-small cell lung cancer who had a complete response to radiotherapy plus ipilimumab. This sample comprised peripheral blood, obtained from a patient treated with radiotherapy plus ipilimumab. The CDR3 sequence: CASSQEVGINQPQHF. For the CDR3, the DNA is TGTGCCAGCTCACAGGAGGTAGGCATCAATCAGCCCCAGCATTTT.